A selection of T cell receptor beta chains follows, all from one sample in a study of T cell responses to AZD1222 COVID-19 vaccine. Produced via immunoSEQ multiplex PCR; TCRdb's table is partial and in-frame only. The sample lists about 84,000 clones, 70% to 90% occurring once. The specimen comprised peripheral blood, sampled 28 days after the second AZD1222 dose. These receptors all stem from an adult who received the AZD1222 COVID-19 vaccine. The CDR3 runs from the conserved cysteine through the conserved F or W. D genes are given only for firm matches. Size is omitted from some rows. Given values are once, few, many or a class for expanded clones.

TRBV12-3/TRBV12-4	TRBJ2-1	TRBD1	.	TGTGCCAGCAGACAACAGGGGTACAATGAGCAGTTCTTC	CASRQQGYNEQFF
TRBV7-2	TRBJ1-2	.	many	TGTGCCAGCAGCTTATGGCAGAACTATGGCTACACCTTC	CASSLWQNYGYTF
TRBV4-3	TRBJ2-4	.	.	TGCGCCAGCAGCCAAGGACTAGCCAAAAACATTCAGTACTTC	CASSQGLAKNIQYF
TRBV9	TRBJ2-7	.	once	TGTGCCAGCAGCTCCACCGCTGGGGACTACGAGCAGTACTTC	CASSSTAGDYEQYF
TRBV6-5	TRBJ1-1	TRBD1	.	TGTGCCAGCAGCCCCCGGGACAGGACAACTGAAGCTTTCTTT	CASSPRDRTTEAFF
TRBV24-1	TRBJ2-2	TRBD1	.	TGTGCCACCAGTGAGCCAGGGGGCAGGGGCACCGGGGAGCTGTTTTTT	CATSEPGGRGTGELFF
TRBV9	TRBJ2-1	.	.	TGTGCCAGCAAGGGGTCCGTTTACAATGAGCAGTTCTTC	CASKGSVYNEQFF
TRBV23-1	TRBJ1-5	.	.	TGCGCCAGCAGTCAACGGGAGGATATAGGCAATCAGCCCCAGCATTTT	CASSQREDIGNQPQHF
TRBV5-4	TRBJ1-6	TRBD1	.	TGTGCCAGCAGCAAAACGGGACAGGGTACTTCACCCCTCCACTTT	CASSKTGQGTSPLHF
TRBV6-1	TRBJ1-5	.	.	TGTGCCAGCAGTTTGACCCCGCCGCCCCAGCATTTT	CASSLTPPPQHF
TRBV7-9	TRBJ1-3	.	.	TGTGCCAGCAGCCCGAATAGACTGGCCCCTGGAAACACCATATATTTT	CASSPNRLAPGNTIYF
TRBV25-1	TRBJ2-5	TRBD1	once	TGTGCCAGCAGCGGGACAGCTGCGTTGACCCAGTACTTC	CASSGTAALTQYF
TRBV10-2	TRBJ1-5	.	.	TGCGCCAGCAGTGAAGGGGTTAGCAATCAGCCCCAGCATTTT	CASSEGVSNQPQHF
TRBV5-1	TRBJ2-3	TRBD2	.	TGCGCCAGCAGCCCTACTCTAGCGGGAGGCCCGGGAGGAAATACGCAGTATTTT	CASSPTLAGGPGGNTQYF
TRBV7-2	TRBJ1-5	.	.	TGTGCCAGCAGCTTAGCGGGGGAGGGGCAGCCCCAGCATTTT	CASSLAGEGQPQHF
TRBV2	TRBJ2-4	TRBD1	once	TGTGCCAGTTCGACAGGGACAACCAAAAACATTCAGTACTTC	CASSTGTTKNIQYF
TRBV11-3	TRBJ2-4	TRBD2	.	TGTGCCAGCAGCTCGGGTCTAGCGGGGGCGAAAAACATTCAGTACTTC	CASSSGLAGAKNIQYF
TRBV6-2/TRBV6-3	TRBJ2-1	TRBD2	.	TGTGCCAGCAGTTGGGGGCTAGCGGGCAATGAGCAGTTCTTC	CASSWGLAGNEQFF
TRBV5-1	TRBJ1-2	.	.	TGCGCCAGCAGCTTAGGTTCGGTCGGGTTCGATGGCTACACCTTC	CASSLGSVGFDGYTF
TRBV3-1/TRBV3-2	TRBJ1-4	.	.	TGTGCCAGCAGCCCCGATGGAATGGGTAATGAAAAACTGTTTTTT	CASSPDGMGNEKLFF
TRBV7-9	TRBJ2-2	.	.	TGTGCCAGCAGCTTATATCCGGGAAGGACCGGGGAGCTGTTTTTT	CASSLYPGRTGELFF
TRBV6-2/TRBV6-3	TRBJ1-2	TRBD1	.	TGTGCCAGCAGTACCCCGACAGGGGTTGGCTATGGCTACACCTTC	CASSTPTGVGYGYTF
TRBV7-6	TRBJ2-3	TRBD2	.	TGTGCCAGCAGCTTGGGACTAGCGGGGAACACAGATACGCAGTATTTT	CASSLGLAGNTDTQYF
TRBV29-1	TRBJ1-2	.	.	TGCAGCGTCCTATCTGCACGGGACATCGCGTATGGCTACACCTTC	CSVLSARDIAYGYTF
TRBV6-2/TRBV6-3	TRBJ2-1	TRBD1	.	TGTGCCAGCAGTTACTCGAGACAGGGGGGCTTCCTAGCGGACAATGAGCAGTTCTTC	CASSYSRQGGFLADNEQFF
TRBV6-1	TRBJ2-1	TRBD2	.	TGTGCCAGCAGTGAAGAGTCTCTAGCGGGGTTCTACAATGAGCAGTTCTTC	CASSEESLAGFYNEQFF
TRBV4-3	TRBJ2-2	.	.	TGCGCCAGCAGCTACCTTGGGGGAATCAACACCGGGGAGCTGTTTTTT	CASSYLGGINTGELFF
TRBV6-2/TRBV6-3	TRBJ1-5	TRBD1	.	TGTGCCAGCAGTTACAGGACAGGGGTTAATCAGCCCCAGCATTTT	CASSYRTGVNQPQHF
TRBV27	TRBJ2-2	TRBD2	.	TGTGCCAGCAGTTCGCGACTAGCGGGGGGGCCATTTGCCGGGGAGCTGTTTTTT	CASSSRLAGGPFAGELFF
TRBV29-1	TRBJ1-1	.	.	TGCAGCGTGAGACAGACGAACACTGAAGCTTTCTTT	CSVRQTNTEAFF
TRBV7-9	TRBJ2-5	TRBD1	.	TGTGCCAGCAGCCCGGACAGGCAAGAGACCCAGTACTTC	CASSPDRQETQYF
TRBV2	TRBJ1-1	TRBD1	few	TGTGCCAGCAGCCGGGACAGGGGGACTGAAGCTTTCTTT	CASSRDRGTEAFF
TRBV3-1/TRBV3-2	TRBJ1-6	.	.	TGTGCCAGCAGCCCAGGAGGGGGGATCCATTATAATTCACCCCTCCACTTT	CASSPGGGIHYNSPLHF
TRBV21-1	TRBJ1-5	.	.	TGTGCCAGCACGAGGACTCGGCAGCCCCAGCATTTT	CASTRTRQPQHF
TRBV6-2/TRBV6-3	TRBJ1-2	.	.	TGTGCCAGCAGTTACCGAGGGGACAACCCTAACTATGGCTACACCTTC	CASSYRGDNPNYGYTF
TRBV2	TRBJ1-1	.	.	TGTGCCAGCTCAGGGTCTGAAGCTTTCTTT	CASSGSEAFF
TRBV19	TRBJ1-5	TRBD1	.	TGTGCCAGCCAGACAGGGTATGTTCAGCCCCAGCATTTT	CASQTGYVQPQHF
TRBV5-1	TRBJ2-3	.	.	TGCGCCAGCAGGGGGGACTCCACAGATACGCAGTATTTT	CASRGDSTDTQYF